The rows below give T cell receptor beta chains drawn from one sample of a study of cytomegalovirus exposure and HLA in healthy donors. Sequenced by immunoSEQ multiplex PCR; TCRdb stores in-frame clones only, minus some. The sample lists 50,000 or so clones; less than 75% were seen once. The sequenced material came from PBMCs. Receptors were obtained from a man aged 25 to 40 in good health and CMV-seronegative. CDR3s leave out the opening cysteine and the closing phenylalanine or tryptophan. A D gene is named only where the DNA matches it firmly. Size tells how often a clone was seen (once, few, many) or the class of an expanded clone, and some rows leave it out.

>TRBJ2-1|once|TRBV18|NA
ASSRRTNEQF
>TRBJ2-2|few|TRBV27|TRBD2
ASRPSGSGELF
>TRBJ2-7|few|TRBV5-4|TRBD2
ATSFGGRAYEQY
>TRBJ2-5|NA|TRBV30|NA
AWSFLGPGTQY
>TRBJ2-5|NA|TRBV2|NA
ASTPLAGGGTQY
>TRBJ2-7|NA|TRBV11-2|TRBD2
ASSFGVAGRFYEQY
>TRBJ2-2|NA|TRBV29-1|TRBD2
SVGVIAGGGTGELF
>TRBJ1-4|NA|TRBV6-6|TRBD1
ASSRDRVSNEKLF
>TRBJ1-2|NA|TRBV6-5|NA
ASSYSGGINYGYT
>TRBJ2-7|NA|TRBV6-5|NA
ASRDTSVTSYEQY
>TRBJ2-1|NA|TRBV7-9|NA
ASSPGVHMTDEQF
>TRBJ1-3|NA|TRBV7-6|NA
ASSLVTGLSGNTIY
>TRBJ2-1|NA|TRBV7-6|NA
ASSLGLGQEQF
>TRBJ2-1|few|TRBV7-6|NA
ASSQHRVTYNEQF
>TRBJ1-4|few|TRBV25-1|NA
ASSDSGEGRNEKLF
>TRBJ2-1|NA|TRBV6-1|TRBD2
ASSMLRELGNEQF
>TRBJ2-1|NA|TRBV5-1|TRBD1
ASSFWGQGFNEQF
>TRBJ1-4|once|TRBV11-2|NA
ASSLFGEKLF
>TRBJ2-1|NA|TRBV10-3|NA
AISEGTPNEQF
>TRBJ1-5|few|TRBV6-1|TRBD1
ASVQGNSQPQH
>TRBJ2-5|NA|TRBV15|NA
ATSRGGAGVLRETQY
>TRBJ2-1|NA|TRBV28|NA
ASSLSGWDEQF
>TRBJ1-2|NA|TRBV5-6|TRBD1
ASSSKVDRGGGYT
>TRBJ1-1|few|TRBV11-2|NA
ASSLRVNTEAF
>TRBJ2-6|NA|TRBV14|NA
ASSHVLGTGANVLT
>TRBJ2-3|NA|TRBV10-3|TRBD2
AISDRGLAGVNTDTQY
>TRBJ2-7|NA|TRBV27|TRBD1
ASSQGQTNYEQY
>TRBJ1-3|NA|TRBV10-1|NA
ASSDGGTSSGNTIY
>TRBJ1-1|NA|TRBV5-1|NA
ASSSMGQGTEAF
>TRBJ1-4|NA|TRBV6-5|TRBD1
ASSLTGATNEKLF
>TRBJ2-2|few|TRBV9|NA
ASSALGGNTGELF
>TRBJ2-7|NA|TRBV10-1|NA
ASSLEAHEQY
>TRBJ2-5|NA|TRBV10-3|TRBD2
AISEPGLAIQETQY